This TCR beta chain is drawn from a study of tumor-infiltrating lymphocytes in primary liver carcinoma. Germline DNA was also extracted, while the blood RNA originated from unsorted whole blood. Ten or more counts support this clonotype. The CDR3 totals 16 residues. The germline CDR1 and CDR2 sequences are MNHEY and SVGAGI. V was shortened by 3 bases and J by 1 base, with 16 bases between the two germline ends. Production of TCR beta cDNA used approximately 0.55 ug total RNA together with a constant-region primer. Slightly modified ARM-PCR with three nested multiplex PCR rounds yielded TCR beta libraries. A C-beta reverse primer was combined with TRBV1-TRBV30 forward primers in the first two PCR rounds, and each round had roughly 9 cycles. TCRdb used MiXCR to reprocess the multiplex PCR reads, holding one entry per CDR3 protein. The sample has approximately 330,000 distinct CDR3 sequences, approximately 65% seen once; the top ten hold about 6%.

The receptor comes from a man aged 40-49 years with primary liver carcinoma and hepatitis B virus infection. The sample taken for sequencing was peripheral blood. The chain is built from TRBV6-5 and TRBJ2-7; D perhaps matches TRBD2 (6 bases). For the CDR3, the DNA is TGTGCCAGCAGTTATAGATCCGCCGGACTATCCTACGAGCAGTACTTC. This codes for CASSYRSAGLSYEQYF.